This T cell receptor beta chain stems from a study of cytomegalovirus exposure and HLA in healthy donors. Study-wide points: Researchers reportedly found TCR beta sequences accurately predicted most subjects' HLA-A and HLA-B alleles. Later, TCR association rates were found to vary by HLA locus, highest for DRB1 and lowest for HLA-C.

V was shortened by 0 bases and J by 5 bases, with 16 bases between the two germline ends. The germline V gene encodes CDR1 SGDLS and CDR2 YYNGEE. This CDR3 spans 16 amino acids. Primers included in the PCR were 60 Vbeta and 13 Jbeta primers. Generated by immunoSEQ multiplex PCR, the TCRdb table keeps only in-frame clones and is missing some. The sample shows approximately 140,000 clones, 70% to 85% of them seen only once. Worth noting for this clone: Its antigen is unknown.

This TCR was sampled from a man aged 35-49 years in good health and CMV-seropositive. Sequencing was performed on PBMCs. The chain employs TRBV9 and TRBJ2-3; D ambiguous. The CDR3 bases are TGTGCCAGCAGCGTAGCTACCGTCCAGGTTGGAGATACGCAGTATTTT. It specifies CASSVATVQVGDTQYF.